This entry describes one TCR beta chain. Its antigen is not known. The CDR3 is 15 residues long. CDR1 and CDR2 (germline): SGHNT, YYREEE (reference sequence). Trimming cost V 5 bases and J 4 bases, with 17 bases left between them. The libraries were made with immunoSEQ version 4 in survey mode. Measured with immunoSEQ multiplex PCR; TCRdb has only the in-frame clones, and not every one. The table includes 30,000 to 40,000 clones, 82% detected once. This sample is drawn from a study of persistence of HIV-infected CD4 T cells. The stimulus was an HIV-1 Gag 15-mer peptide pool, about 1 ug/peptide/mL. CD40L/CD69 double-negative CD45RO-high memory CD4+ T cells were collected.

The sequence was obtained from an adult woman with HIV who was CMV-seropositive. Sequencing used CD4+ T cells sorted from PBMCs after approximately 20-hour stimulation, obtained from a patient who received antiretroviral therapy. This chain connects TRBV5-4 to TRBJ2-3, with D perhaps TRBD2 (6 bases). CDR3 sequence reads: CASSTPGTFSDTQYF. The DNA of the CDR3 is TGTGCCAGCAGTACACCCGGGACTTTCTCAGATACGCAGTATTTT. The complete variable domain, with remaining parts taken from reference TRBV5-4 and TRBJ2-3, reads ETGVTQSPTHLIKTRGQQVTLRCSSQSGHNTVSWYQQALGQGPQFIFQYYREEENGRGNFPPRFSGLQFPNYSSELNVNALELDDSALYLCASSTPGTFSDTQYFGPGTRLTVL.